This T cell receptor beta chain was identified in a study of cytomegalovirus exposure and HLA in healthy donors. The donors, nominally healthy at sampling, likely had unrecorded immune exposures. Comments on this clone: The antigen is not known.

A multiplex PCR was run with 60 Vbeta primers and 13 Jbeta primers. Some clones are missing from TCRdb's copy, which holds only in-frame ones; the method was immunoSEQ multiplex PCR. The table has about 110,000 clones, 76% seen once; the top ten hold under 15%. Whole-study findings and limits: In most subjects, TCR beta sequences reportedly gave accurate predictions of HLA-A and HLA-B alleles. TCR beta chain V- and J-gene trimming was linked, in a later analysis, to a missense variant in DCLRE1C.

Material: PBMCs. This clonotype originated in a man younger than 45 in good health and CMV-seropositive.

The CDR3 sequence: CASSLTRGDEQYF. Here the CDR3 DNA reads TGTGCCAGCAGCTTAACGCGGGGGGACGAGCAGTACTTC. The chain recombines TRBV7-3 with TRBJ2-7, with TRBD2 matching over 8 bases. After removal of 0 bases from V and 5 bases from J, the junction contained 0 bases not matched to a gene. The CDR3 contains 13 residues. Per the germline V gene, CDR1 is SGHTA and CDR2 is FQGTGA.